A single sample gave rise to the 3 T cell receptor beta chains below, sequenced in a study of early T cells in non-severe SARS-CoV-2 infection. TCRdb used MiXCR to reprocess the 5' RACE reads, holding one entry per CDR3 protein. Of about 58,000 distinct CDR3 sequences listed, roughly 13% are singletons. Sequenced sample: whole blood. The receptors here all came from an adult who was a healthcare worker with PCR-confirmed SARS-CoV-2 infection or an uninfected control (not recorded which).

The chain is built from TRBV19 and TRBJ1-5; possibly TRBD1 for D (6 bases). Per germline, CDR1 LNHDA and CDR2 SQIVND (reference sequence). CDR3 length: 15 amino acids. V lost 7 bases and J lost 0, with 13 bases in between. The CDR3 here is CASNTGHYSNQPQHF. CDR3 nucleotide sequence: TGTGCCAGTAATACAGGGCACTATAGCAATCAGCCCCAGCATTTT. Combining the CDR3 with reference TRBV19 and TRBJ1-5 gives the whole variable domain DGGITQSPKYLFRKEGQNVTLSCEQNLNHDAMYWYRQDPGQGLRLIYYSQIVNDFQKGDIAEGYSVSREKKESFPLTVTSAQKNPTAFYLCASNTGHYSNQPQHFGDGTRLSIL.

This clonotype was recorded at least ten times. The genes are TRBV13 and TRBJ2-7; 7 bases are a match to TRBD2. Trimming removed 3 bases from V and 6 bases from J; junction bases left unmatched: 17. The CDR3 has 17 amino acids. CDR1 and CDR2 from the germline V gene are PRHDT and FYEKMQ (reference sequence). The DNA of the CDR3 is TGTGCCAGCAGCTTCCTCCCGAGCGGGGAAGGTGGTTTCGAGCAGTACTTC. It translates to CASSFLPSGEGGFEQYF.

This clonotype was recorded many times. The V call is TRBV29-1, the J call TRBJ2-5; 11 positions agree with TRBD1. The CDR3 spans 15 residues. Germline lookup yields CDR1 SQVTM and CDR2 ANQGSEA. Unmatched junction bases numbered 6, after V lost 2 bases and J lost 4 bases. This chain's CDR3 is CSVESDRGRGETQYF. DNA of the CDR3: TGCAGCGTTGAATCGGACAGGGGGCGTGGAGAGACCCAGTACTTC.